This TCR beta chain was captured by sequencing in a study of human T cells and chemical hapten exposure. Study-wide results and limits: Controls formed significantly fewer large CDR3 similarity clusters than expanded TCRs did. Alopecia was present in the donors, so their immune response may differ from healthy people's.

This CDR3 is built from 12 residues. V shed 6 bases, J shed 9 bases, and the junction held 7 bases outside the gene matches. CDR1 and CDR2 from the germline V gene are SQVTM and ANQGSEA. A note on this clonotype: The antigen is undetermined.

TCRdb processed the RACE reads anew with MiXCR; each CDR3 protein has one entry. This sample has approximately 110,000 distinct CDR3 sequences, with 30% to 35% found just once. Time point defined: patch test 3, about 24 weeks after DPC sensitization. Treatment described: therapeutic diphenylcyclopropenone sensitization with weekly scalp DPC. The receptor was derived from a man in his forties with alopecia areata. Some clones in this sample may be carry-over from other donors' samples. Sample: whole blood, taken in connection with sensitization to the hapten diphenylcyclopropenone (DPC). The rearrangement joins TRBV29-1 to TRBJ2-1, with 8 bases identical to TRBD1. Here the CDR3 reads CSVGRGRSEQFF. The DNA for the CDR3 is TGCAGCGTAGGCAGGGGGCGGAGTGAGCAGTTCTTC.